This T cell receptor (beta chain) was captured in a study of neoadjuvant anti-PD-1 for oral cavity cancer. This CDR3 contains 14 residues. V was pared by 5 bases and J by 5 bases, with 3 bases of the junction left unmatched. Germline V gene lookup returns CDR1 SEHNR and CDR2 FQNEAQ (reference sequence). Time point specified: after neoadjuvant nivolumab, at surgical resection. The table came from immunoSEQ multiplex PCR; TCRdb's copy has only in-frame clones and leaves some out. The sample yields about 15,000 clones, 35% to 40% seen once. This sequence originates from a person aged 35-79 years with oral cavity squamous cell carcinoma. The chain links TRBV7-9 to TRBJ2-7; 13 positions agree with TRBD2. Material: tumor tissue, obtained after nivolumab (anti-PD-1) treatment. CDR3 nucleotides: TGTGCCAGCAGCCCTGGACTAGCGGGGGACGAGCAGTACTTC. Translation: CASSPGLAGDEQYF.